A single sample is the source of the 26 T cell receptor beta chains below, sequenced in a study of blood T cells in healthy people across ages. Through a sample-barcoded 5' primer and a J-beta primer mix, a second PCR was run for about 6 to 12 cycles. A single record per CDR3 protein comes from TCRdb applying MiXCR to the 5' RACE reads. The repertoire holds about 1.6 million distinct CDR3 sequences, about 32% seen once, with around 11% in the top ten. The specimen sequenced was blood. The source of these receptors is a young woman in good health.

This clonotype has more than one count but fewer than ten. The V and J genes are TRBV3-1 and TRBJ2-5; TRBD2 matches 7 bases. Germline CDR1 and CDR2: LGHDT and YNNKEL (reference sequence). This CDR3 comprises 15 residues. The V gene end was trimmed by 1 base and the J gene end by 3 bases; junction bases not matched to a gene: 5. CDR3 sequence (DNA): TGTGCCAGCAGCCAAGGTAGCGGGCGCAAAGAGACCCAGTACTTC. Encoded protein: CASSQGSGRKETQYF.

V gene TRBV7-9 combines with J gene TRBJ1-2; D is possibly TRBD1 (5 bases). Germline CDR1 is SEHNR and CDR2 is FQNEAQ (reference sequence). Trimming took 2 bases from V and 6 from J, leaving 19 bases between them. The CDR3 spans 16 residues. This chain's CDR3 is CASSLSGGRAADGYTF. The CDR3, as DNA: TGTGCCAGCAGCTTATCGGGAGGCAGGGCGGCCGATGGCTACACCTTC.

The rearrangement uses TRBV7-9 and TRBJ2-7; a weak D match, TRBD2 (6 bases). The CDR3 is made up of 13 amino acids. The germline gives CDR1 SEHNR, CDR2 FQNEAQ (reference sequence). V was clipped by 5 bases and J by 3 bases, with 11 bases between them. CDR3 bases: TGTGCCAGCAGCGCGGGACTGATCTACGAGCAGTACTTC. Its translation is CASSAGLIYEQYF.

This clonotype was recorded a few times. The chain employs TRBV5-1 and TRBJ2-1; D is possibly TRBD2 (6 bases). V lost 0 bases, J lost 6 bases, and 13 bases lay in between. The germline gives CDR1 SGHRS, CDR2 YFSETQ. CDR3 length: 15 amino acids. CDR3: CASSLVKTSPNEQFF. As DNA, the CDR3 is TGCGCCAGCAGCTTGGTTAAGACTAGTCCCAATGAGCAGTTCTTC.

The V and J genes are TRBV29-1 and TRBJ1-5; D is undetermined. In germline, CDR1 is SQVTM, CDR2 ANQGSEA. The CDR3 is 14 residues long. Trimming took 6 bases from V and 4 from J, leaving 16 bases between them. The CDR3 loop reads CSVGWGGINQPQHF. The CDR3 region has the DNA TGCAGCGTCGGGTGGGGAGGGATTAATCAGCCCCAGCATTTT.

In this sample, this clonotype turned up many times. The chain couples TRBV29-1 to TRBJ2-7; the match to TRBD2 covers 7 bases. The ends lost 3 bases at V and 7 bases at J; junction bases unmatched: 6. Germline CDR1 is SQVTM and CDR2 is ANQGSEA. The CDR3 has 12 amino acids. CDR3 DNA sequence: TGCAGCGTTGATGGGAGGGTTGGGGAGCAGTACTTC. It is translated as CSVDGRVGEQYF.

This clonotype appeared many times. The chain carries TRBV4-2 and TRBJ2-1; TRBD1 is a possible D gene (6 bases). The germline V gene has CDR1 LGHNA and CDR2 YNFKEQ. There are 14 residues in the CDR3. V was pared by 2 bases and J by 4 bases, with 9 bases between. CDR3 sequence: CASSQWGQYNEQFF. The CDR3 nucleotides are TGTGCCAGCAGCCAATGGGGACAATACAATGAGCAGTTCTTC.

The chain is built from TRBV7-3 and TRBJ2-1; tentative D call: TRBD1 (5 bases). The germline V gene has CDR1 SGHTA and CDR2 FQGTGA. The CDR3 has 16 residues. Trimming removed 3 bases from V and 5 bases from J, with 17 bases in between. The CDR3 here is CASSFSGAKTDNEQFF. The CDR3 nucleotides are TGTGCCAGCAGCTTTAGTGGGGCAAAAACAGACAATGAGCAGTTCTTC. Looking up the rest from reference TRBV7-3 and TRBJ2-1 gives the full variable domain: GAGVSQTPSNKVTEKGKYVELRCDPISGHTALYWYRQSLGQGPEFLIYFQGTGAADDSGLPNDRFFAVRPEGSVSTLKIQRTERGDSAVYLCASSFSGAKTDNEQFFGPGTRLTVL.

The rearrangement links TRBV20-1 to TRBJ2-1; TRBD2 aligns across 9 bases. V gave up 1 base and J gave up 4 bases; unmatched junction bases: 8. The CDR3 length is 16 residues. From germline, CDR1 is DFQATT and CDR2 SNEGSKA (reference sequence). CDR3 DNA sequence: TGCAGTGCTAGAGCCTCGTCTAGCGGGAATTACAATGAGCAGTTCTTC. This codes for CSARASSSGNYNEQFF.

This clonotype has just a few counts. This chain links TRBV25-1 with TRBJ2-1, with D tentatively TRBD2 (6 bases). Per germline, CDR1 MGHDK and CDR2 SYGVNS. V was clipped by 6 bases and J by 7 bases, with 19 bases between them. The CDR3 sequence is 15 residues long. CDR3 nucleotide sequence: TGTGCCAGCAGCGACCAGCGGGTCTCAGGGAATGAGCAGTTCTTC. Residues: CASSDQRVSGNEQFF.

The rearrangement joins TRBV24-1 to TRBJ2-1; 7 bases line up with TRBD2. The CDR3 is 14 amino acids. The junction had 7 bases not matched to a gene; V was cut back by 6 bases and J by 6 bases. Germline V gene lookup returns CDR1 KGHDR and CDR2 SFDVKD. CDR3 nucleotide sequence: TGTGCCACCAGTCCCGCGGGAGTTCTCAATGAGCAGTTCTTC. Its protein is CATSPAGVLNEQFF.

In DNA, the CDR3 is TGTGCCAGCAGTTACTCGAGGGGTGGCCAGCGGGCCTACGAGCAGTACTTC. Translation gives CASSYSRGGQRAYEQYF. The chain couples TRBV6-6 to TRBJ2-7, with a weak D call TRBD2 (6 bases). V shed 0 bases and J shed 2 bases, with 17 bases lying between them. Germline loops: CDR1 MNHNY, CDR2 SVGAGI (reference sequence). The CDR3 consists of 17 residues.

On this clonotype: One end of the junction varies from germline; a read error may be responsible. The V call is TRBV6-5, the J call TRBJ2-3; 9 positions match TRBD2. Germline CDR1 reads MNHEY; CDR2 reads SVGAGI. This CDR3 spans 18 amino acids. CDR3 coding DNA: TGTGCCAGCAGTTACTCGAGGCCTAGCGGGGTTCGTCCAGATACGCGGTATTTT. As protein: CASSYSRPSGVRPDTRYF.

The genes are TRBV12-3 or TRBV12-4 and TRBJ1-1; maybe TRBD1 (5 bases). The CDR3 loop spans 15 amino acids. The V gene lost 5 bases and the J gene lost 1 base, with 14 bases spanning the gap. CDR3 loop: CASSQSPTGNTEAFF. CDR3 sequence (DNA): TGTGCCAGCAGTCAATCACCTACAGGGAACACTGAAGCTTTCTTT.

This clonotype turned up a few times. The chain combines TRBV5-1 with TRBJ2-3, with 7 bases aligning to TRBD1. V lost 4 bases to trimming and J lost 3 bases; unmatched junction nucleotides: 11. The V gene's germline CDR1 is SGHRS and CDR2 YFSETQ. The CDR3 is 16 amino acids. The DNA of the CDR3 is TGCGCCAGCAGCCACCGGGACAGCCTAGCAACAGATACGCAGTATTTT. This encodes CASSHRDSLATDTQYF.

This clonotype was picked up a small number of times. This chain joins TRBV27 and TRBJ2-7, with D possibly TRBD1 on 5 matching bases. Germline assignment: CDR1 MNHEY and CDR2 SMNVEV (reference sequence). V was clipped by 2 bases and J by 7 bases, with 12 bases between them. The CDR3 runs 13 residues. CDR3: CASSLKGIGEQYF. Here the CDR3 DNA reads TGTGCCAGCAGTTTAAAGGGGATTGGGGAGCAGTACTTC.

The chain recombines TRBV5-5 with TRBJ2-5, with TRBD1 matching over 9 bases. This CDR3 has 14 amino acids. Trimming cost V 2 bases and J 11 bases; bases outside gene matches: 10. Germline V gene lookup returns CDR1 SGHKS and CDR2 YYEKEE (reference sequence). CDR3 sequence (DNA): TGTGCCAGCAGCTTATGGACAGGGGCGGGGGAGCAGTACTTC. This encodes CASSLWTGAGEQYF.

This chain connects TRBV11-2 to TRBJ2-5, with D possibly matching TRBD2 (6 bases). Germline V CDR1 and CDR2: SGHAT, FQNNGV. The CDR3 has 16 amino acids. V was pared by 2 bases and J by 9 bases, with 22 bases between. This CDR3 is CASSLIIGSGWEAQYF. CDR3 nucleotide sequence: TGTGCCAGCAGCTTAATAATCGGCTCCGGGTGGGAGGCCCAGTACTTC.

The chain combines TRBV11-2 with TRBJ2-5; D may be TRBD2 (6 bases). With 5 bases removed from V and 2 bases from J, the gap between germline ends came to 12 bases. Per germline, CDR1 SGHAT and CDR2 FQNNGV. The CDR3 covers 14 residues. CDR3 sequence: CASSVPGLQETQYF. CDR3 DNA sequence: TGTGCCAGCAGCGTCCCGGGACTTCAAGAGACCCAGTACTTC.

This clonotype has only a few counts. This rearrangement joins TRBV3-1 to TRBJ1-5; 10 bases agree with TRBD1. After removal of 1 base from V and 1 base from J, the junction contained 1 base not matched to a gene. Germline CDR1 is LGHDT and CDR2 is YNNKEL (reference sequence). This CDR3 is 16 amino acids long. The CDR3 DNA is TGTGCCAGCAGCCAAGGGGGACAGGGGAGCAATCAGCCCCAGCATTTT. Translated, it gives CASSQGGQGSNQPQHF.

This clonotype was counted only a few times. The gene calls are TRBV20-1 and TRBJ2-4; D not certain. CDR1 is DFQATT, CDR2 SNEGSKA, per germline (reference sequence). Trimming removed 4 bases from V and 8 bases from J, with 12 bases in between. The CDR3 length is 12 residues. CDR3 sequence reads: CSAIDKADIQYF. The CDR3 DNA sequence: TGCAGTGCTATTGACAAGGCGGACATTCAGTACTTC.

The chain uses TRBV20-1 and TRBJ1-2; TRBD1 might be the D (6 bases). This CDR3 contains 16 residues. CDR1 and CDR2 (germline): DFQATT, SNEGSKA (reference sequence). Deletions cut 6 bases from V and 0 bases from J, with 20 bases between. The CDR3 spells CSAQRPGGSANYGYTF. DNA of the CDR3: TGCAGTGCCCAACGCCCCGGGGGCTCTGCTAACTATGGCTACACCTTC.

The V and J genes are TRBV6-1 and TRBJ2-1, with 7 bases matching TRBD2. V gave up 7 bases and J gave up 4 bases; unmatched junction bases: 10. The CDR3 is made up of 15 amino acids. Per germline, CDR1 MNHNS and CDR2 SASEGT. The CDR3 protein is CASTSGDMLYNEQFF. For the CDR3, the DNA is TGTGCCAGCACTAGCGGTGATATGTTATACAATGAGCAGTTCTTC.

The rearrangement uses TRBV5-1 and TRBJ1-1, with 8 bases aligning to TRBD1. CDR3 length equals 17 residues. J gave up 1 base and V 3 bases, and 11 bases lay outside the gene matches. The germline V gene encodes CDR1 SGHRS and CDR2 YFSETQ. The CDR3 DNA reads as TGCGCCAGCAGCTCGGGCGGAAACGACAGGGGGAACACTGAAGCTTTCTTT. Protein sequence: CASSSGGNDRGNTEAFF.

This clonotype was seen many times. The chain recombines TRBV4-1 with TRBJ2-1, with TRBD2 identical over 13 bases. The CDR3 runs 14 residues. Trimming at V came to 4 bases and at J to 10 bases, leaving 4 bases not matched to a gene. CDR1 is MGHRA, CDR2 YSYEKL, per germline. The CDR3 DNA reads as TGCGCCAGCAGCCGCGGACTAGCGGGGGAAGAGCAGTTCTTC. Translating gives CASSRGLAGEEQFF.

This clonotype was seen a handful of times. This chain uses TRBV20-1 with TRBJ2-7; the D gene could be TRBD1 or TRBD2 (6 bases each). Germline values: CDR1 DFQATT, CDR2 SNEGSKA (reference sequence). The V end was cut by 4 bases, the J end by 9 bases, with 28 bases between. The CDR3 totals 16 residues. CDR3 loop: CSATRPGPTSGGVQYF. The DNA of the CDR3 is TGCAGTGCTACCCGTCCGGGACCCACCTCCGGGGGCGTGCAGTACTTC.